This T cell receptor beta chain was identified during a study of OX40 agonist ivuxolimab in advanced cancers. Study summary: Patients achieving partial responses numbered three: one hepatocellular carcinoma case and two cutaneous melanoma cases.

This table comes from immunoSEQ multiplex PCR, and its TCRdb copy is limited to in-frame clones, with some not included. The data contain 96,000 or so clones, roughly 80% of them seen just once; the ten biggest clones take up around 5.8%. The sample consisted of CD4+ or CD8+ T cells sorted from blood, taken in a trial of the OX40 agonist ivuxolimab. The source of this sequence is an adult with an advanced solid tumor such as melanoma, head and neck, liver or kidney cancer.

This CDR3 is CASSSGWGGDTEAFF. CDR3 sequence (DNA): TGTGCCAGCAGCAGTGGGTGGGGTGGAGACACTGAAGCTTTCTTT. J is TRBJ1-1 and V is TRBV9; D is unresolved. The CDR3 runs 15 residues. Trimming stripped 4 bases from V and 3 bases from J, with 16 bases between. Per germline, CDR1 SGDLS and CDR2 YYNGEE.